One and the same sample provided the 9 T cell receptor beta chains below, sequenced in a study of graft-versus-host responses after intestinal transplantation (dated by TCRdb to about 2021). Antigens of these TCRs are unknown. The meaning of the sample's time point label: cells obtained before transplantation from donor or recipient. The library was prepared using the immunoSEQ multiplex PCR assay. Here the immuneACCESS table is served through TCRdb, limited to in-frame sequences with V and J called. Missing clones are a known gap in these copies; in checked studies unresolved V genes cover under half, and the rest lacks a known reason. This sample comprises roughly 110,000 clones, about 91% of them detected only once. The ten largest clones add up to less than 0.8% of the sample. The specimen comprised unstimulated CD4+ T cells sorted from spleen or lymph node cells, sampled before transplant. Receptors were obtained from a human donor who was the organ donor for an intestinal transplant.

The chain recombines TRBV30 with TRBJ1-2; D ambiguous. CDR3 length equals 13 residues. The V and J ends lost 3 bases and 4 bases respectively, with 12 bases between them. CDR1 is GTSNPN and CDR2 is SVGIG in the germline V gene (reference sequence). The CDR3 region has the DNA TGTGCCTGGAGCTTAGGCGGTGCCTATGGCTACACCTTC. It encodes CAWSLGGAYGYTF.

The CDR3 sequence: CASSLRLGLGEAFF. The CDR3 DNA follows: TGTGCCAGCAGTTTACGTCTCGGATTGGGTGAAGCTTTCTTT. This rearrangement joins TRBV28 to TRBJ1-1; D is uncertain. Trimming pared 2 bases from V and 7 bases from J, leaving 14 bases between. The CDR3 runs to 14 residues. Germline CDR1 reads MDHEN; CDR2 reads SYDVKM.

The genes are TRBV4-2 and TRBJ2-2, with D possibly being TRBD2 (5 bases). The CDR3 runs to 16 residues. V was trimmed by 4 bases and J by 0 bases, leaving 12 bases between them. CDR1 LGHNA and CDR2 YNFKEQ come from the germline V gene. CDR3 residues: CASSPTGVPNTGELFF. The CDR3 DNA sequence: TGTGCCAGCAGCCCTACCGGGGTTCCGAACACCGGGGAGCTGTTTTTT.

CDR3 residues: CASSGFLLTEYNEQFF. CDR3 bases: TGTGCCAGCAGTGGATTCCTGTTGACAGAATACAATGAGCAGTTCTTC. The chain combines TRBV6-1 with TRBJ2-1; perhaps TRBD1 as D (5 bases). Germline lookup yields CDR1 MNHNS and CDR2 SASEGT. Trimming took off 4 bases at V and 4 bases at J, with 17 bases between the two ends. The CDR3 extends over 16 amino acids.

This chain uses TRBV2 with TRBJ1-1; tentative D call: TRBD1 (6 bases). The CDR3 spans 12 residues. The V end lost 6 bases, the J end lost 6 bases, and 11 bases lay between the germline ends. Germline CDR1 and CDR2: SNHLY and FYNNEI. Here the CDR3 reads CASRRQVSEAFF. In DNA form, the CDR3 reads TGTGCCAGCAGGCGACAGGTTTCTGAAGCTTTCTTT.

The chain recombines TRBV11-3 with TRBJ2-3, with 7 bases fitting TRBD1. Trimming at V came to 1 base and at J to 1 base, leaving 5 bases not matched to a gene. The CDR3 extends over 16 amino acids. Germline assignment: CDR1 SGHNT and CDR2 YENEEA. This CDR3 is CASSLVYQGGTDTQYF. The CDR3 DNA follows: TGTGCCAGCAGCTTAGTATACCAGGGGGGCACAGATACGCAGTATTTT.

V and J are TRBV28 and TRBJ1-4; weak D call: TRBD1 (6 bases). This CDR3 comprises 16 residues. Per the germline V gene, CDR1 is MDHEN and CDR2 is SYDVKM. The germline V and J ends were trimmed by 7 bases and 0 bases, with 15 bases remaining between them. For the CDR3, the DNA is TGTGCCAGCATCGGACAGATCACTTCAACTAATGAAAAACTGTTTTTT. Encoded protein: CASIGQITSTNEKLFF. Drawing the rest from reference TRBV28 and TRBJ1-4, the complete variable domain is DVKVTQSSRYLVKRTGEKVFLECVQDMDHENMFWYRQDPGLGLRLIYFSYDVKMKEKGDIPEGYSVSREKKERFSLILESASTNQTSMYLCASIGQITSTNEKLFFGSGTQLSVL.

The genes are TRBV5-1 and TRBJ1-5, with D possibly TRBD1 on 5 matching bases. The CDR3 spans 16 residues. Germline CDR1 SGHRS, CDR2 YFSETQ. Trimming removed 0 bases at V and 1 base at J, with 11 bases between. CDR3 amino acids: CASSLEGPGSNQPQHF. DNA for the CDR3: TGCGCCAGCAGCTTGGAGGGGCCTGGGAGCAATCAGCCCCAGCATTTT.

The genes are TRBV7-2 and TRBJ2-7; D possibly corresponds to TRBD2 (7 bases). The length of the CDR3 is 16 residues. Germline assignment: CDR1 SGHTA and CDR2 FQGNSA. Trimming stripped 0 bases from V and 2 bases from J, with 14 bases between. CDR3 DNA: TGTGCCAGCAGCTTAGCGAGGTCGGGGGGCCCCTACGAGCAGTACTTC. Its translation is CASSLARSGGPYEQYF.